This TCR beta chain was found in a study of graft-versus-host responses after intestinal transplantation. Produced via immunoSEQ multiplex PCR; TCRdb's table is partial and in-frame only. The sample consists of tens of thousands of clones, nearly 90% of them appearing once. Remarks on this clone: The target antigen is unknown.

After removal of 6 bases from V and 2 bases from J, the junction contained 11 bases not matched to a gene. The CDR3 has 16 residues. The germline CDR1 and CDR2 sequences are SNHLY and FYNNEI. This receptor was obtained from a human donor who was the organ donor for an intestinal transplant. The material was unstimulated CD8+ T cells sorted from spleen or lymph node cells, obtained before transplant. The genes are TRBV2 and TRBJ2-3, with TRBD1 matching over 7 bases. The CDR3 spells CASSGSWGQITDTQYF. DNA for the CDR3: TGTGCCAGCAGCGGATCTTGGGGACAGATCACAGATACGCAGTATTTT.